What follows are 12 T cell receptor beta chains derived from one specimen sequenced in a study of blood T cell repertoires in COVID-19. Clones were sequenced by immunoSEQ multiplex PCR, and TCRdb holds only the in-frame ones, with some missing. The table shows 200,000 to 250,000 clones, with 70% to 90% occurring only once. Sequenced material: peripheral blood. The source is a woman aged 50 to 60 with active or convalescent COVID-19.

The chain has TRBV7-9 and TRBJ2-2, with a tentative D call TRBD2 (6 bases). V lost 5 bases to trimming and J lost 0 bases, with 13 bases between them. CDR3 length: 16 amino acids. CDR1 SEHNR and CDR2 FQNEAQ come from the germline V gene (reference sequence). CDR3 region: CASSPRRDPNTGELFF. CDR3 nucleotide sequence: TGTGCCAGCAGCCCGAGGCGGGATCCGAACACCGGGGAGCTGTTTTTT.

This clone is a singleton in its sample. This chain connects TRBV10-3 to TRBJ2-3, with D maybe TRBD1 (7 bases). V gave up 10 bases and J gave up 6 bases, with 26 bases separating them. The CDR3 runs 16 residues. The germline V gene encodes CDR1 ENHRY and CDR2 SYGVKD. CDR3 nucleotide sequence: TGTGCCACCGGGGGATTAAGACAGGGCGGCGCGGATACGCAGTATTTT. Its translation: CATGGLRQGGADTQYF.

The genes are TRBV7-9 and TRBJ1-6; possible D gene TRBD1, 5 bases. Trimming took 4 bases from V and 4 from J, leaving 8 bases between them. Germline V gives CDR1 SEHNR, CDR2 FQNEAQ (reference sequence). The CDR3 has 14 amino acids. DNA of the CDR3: TGTGCCAGCAGCTCCGACAGATATAATTCACCCCTCCACTTT. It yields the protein CASSSDRYNSPLHF.

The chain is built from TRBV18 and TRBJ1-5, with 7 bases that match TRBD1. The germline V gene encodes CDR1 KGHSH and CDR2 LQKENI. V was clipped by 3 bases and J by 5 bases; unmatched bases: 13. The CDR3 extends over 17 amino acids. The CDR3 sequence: CASSPGTAPLTYQPQHF. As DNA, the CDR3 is TGTGCCAGCTCACCGGGGACAGCCCCCTTAACCTATCAGCCCCAGCATTTT.

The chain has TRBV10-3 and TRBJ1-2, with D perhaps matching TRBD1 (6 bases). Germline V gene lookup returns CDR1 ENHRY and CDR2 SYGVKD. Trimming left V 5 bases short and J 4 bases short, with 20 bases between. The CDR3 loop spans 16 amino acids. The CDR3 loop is CAISRGGQGPSYGYTF. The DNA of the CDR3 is TGTGCCATCAGTCGGGGAGGGCAGGGGCCCTCCTATGGCTACACCTTC.

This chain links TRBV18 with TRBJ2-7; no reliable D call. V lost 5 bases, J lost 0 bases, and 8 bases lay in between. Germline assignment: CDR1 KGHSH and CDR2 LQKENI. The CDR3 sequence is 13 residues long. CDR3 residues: CASSSKSSYEQYV. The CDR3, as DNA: TGTGCCAGCTCATCTAAGAGCTCCTACGAGCAGTACGTC.

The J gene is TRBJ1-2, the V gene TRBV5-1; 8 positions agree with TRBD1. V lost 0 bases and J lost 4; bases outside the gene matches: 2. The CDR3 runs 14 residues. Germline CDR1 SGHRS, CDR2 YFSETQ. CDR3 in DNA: TGCGCCAGCAGCTTGGAGCAGGGGGCCTATGGCTACACCTTC. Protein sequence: CASSLEQGAYGYTF.

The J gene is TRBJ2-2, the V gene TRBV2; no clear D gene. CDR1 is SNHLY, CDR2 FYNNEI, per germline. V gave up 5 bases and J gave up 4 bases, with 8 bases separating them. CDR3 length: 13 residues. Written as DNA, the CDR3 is TGTGCCAGCAGTCCGCTAGTCACCGGGGAGCTGTTTTTT. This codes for CASSPLVTGELFF.

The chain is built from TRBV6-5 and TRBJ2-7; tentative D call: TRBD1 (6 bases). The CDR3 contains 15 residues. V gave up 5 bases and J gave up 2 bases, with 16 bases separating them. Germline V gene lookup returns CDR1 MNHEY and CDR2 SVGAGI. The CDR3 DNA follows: TGTGCCAGCAGTCAGGGGTCGACAGGTACCTACGAGCAGTACTTC. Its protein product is CASSQGSTGTYEQYF.

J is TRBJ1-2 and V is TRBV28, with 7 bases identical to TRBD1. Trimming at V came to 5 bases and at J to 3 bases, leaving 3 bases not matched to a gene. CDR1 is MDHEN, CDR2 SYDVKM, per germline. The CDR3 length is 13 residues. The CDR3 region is CASSTGVYYGYTF. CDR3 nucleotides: TGTGCCAGCAGTACAGGGGTCTACTATGGCTACACCTTC.

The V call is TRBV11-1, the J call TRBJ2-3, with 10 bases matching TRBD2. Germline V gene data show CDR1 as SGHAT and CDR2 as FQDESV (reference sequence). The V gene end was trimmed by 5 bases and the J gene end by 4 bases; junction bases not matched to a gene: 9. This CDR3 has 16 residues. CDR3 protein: CASSAGLANSADTQYF. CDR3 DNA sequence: TGTGCCAGCAGCGCGGGACTAGCGAATTCGGCAGATACGCAGTATTTT.

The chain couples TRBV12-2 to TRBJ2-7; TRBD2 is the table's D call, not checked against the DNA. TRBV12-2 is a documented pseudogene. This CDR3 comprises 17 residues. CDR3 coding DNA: TGTGCAAGTCGCTTAGGCTCCCGACTAGCGGGAGGATGCGAGCAGTACTTC. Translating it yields CASRLGSRLAGGCEQYF.